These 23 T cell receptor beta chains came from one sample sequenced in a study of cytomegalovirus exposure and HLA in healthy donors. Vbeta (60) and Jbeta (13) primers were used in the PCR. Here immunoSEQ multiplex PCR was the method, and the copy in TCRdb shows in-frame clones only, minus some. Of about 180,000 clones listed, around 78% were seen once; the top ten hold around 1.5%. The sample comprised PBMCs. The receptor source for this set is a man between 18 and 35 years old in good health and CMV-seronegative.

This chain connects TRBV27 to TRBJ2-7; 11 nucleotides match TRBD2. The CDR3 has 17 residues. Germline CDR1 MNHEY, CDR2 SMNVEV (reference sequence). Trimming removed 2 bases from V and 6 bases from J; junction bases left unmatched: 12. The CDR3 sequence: CASSLNASGRKVGEQYF. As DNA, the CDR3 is TGTGCCAGCAGTTTAAACGCTAGCGGGAGGAAGGTCGGCGAGCAGTACTTC.

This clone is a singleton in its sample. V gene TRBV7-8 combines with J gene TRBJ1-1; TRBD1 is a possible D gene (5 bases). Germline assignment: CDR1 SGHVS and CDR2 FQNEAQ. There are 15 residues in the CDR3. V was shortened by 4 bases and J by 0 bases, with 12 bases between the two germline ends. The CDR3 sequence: CASSYGGLMNTEAFF. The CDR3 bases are TGTGCCAGCAGCTATGGGGGACTCATGAACACTGAAGCTTTCTTT.

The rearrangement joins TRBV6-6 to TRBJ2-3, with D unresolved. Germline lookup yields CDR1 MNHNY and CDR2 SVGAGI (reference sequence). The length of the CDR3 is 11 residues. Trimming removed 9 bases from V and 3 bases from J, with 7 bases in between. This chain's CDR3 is CASLETDTQYF. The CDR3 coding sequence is TGTGCCAGTCTCGAGACAGATACGCAGTATTTT.

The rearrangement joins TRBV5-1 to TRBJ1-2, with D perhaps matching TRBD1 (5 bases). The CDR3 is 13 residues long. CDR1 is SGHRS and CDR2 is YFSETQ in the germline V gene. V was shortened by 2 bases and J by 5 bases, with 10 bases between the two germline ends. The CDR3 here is CASSLMGGYGYTF. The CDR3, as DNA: TGCGCCAGCAGCTTAATGGGGGGATATGGCTACACCTTC.

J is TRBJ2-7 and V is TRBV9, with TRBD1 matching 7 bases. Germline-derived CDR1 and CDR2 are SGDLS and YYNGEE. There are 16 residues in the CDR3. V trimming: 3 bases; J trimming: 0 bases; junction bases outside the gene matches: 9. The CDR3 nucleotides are TGTGCCAGCAGCGGACCCTCGGGACAGAGCTCCTACGAGCAGTACTTC. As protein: CASSGPSGQSSYEQYF.

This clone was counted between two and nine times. The CDR3 DNA reads TGTGCCAGTAGTACGGCCGGGACAGGCATCCTAGCGAACACCGGGGAGCTGTTTTTT. It encodes CASSTAGTGILANTGELFF. The V and J genes are TRBV19 and TRBJ2-2; 8 bases map to TRBD1. The CDR3 runs to 19 residues. With 4 bases clipped from V and 0 bases from J, the junction kept 13 bases outside the gene matches. Germline-derived CDR1 and CDR2 are LNHDA and SQIVND (reference sequence).

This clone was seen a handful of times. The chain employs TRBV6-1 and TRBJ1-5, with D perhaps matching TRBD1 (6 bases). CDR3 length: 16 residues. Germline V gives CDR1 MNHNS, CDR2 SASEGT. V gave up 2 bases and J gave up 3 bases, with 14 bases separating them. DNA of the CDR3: TGTGCCAGCAGTGAACAGGGGCGGGGGAACAATCAGCCCCAGCATTTT. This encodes CASSEQGRGNNQPQHF.

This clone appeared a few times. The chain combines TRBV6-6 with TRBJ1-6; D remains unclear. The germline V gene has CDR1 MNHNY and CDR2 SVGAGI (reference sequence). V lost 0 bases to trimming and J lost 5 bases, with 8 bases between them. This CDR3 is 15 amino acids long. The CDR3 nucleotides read TGTGCCAGCAGTTACTCGCACGGGAATAATTCACCCCTCCACTTT. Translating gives CASSYSHGNNSPLHF.

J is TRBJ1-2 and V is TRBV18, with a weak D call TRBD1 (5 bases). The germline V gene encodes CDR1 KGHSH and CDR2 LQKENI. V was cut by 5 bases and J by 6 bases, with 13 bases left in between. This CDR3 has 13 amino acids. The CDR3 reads CASSLTGLDGYTF. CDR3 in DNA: TGTGCCAGCTCATTGACGGGACTCGATGGCTACACCTTC. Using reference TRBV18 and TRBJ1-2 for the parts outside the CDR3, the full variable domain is NAGVMQNPRHLVRRRGQEARLRCSPMKGHSHVYWYRQLPEEGLKFMVYLQKENIIDESGMPKERFSAEFPKEGPSILRIQQVVRGDSAAYFCASSLTGLDGYTFGSGTRLTVV.

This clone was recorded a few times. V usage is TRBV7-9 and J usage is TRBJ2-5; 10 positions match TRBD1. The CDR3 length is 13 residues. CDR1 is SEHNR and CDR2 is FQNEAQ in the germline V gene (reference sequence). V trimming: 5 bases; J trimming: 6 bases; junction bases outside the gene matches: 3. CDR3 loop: CASSQGQGQTQYF. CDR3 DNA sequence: TGTGCCAGCAGCCAGGGACAGGGGCAGACCCAGTACTTC.

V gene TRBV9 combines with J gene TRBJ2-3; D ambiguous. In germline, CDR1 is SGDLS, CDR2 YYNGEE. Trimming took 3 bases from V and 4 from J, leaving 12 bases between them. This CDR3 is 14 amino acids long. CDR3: CASSASGPPDTQYF. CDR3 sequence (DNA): TGTGCCAGCAGCGCTTCGGGTCCCCCAGATACGCAGTATTTT.

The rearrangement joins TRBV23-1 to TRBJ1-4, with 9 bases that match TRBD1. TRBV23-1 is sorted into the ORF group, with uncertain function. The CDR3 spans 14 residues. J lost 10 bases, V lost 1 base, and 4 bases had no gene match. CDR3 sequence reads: CASSQWTGDGKLFF. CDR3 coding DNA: TGCGCCAGCAGTCAATGGACAGGGGATGGAAAACTGTTTTTT.

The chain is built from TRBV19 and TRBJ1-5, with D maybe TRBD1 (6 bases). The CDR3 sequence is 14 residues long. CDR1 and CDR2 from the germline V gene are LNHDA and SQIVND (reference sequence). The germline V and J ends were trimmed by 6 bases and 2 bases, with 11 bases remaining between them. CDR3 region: CASRPPGGNQPQHF. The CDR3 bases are TGTGCCAGTAGGCCCCCAGGGGGCAATCAGCCCCAGCATTTT. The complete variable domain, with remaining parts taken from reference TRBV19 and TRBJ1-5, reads DGGITQSPKYLFRKEGQNVTLSCEQNLNHDAMYWYRQDPGQGLRLIYYSQIVNDFQKGDIAEGYSVSREKKESFPLTVTSAQKNPTAFYLCASRPPGGNQPQHFGDGTRLSIL.

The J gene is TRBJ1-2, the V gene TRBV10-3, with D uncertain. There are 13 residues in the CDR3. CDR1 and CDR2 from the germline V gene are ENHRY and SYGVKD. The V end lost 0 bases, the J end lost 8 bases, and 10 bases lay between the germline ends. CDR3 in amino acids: CAISESAGWGYTF. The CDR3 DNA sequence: TGTGCCATCAGTGAGTCGGCGGGGTGGGGCTACACCTTC.

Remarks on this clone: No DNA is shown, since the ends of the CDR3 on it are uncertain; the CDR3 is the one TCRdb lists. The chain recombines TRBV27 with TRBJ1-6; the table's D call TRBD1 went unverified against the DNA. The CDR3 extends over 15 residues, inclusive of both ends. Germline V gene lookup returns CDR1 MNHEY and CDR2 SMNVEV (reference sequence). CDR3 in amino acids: CASSLFLSDNSPLHF.

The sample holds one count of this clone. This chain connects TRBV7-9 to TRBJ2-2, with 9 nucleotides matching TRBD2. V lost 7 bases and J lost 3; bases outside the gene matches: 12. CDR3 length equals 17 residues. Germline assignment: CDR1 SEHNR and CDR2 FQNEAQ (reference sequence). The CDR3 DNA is TGTGCCAGCAACCCCGCTAGCGGGGATCGGTACACCGGGGAGCTGTTTTTT. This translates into CASNPASGDRYTGELFF.

The CDR3 is CASSVAPGTVYEQYF. As DNA, the CDR3 is TGTGCCAGCAGCGTAGCACCCGGGACAGTCTACGAGCAGTACTTC. The chain recombines TRBV9 with TRBJ2-5; TRBD1 aligns across 7 bases. The J call may not be correct, given that the DNA end is closer to TRBJ2-7. Germline V gives CDR1 SGDLS, CDR2 YYNGEE. The CDR3 is 15 residues long.

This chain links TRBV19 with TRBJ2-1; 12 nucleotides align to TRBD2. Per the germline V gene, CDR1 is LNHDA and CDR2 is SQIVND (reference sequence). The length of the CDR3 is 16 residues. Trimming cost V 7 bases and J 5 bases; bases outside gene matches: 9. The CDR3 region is CASTISGLAGNNEQFF. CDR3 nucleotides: TGTGCCAGTACTATTTCCGGACTAGCGGGGAACAATGAGCAGTTCTTC.

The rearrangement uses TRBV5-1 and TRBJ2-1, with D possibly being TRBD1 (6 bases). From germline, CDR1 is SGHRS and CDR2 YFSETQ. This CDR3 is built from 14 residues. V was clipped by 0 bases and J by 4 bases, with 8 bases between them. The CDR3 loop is CASSLGQEYNEQFF. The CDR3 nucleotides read TGCGCCAGCAGCTTGGGACAGGAATACAATGAGCAGTTCTTC. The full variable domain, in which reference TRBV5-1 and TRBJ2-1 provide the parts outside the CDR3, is KAGVTQTPRYLIKTRGQQVTLSCSPISGHRSVSWYQQTPGQGLQFLFEYFSETQRNKGNFPGRFSGRQFSNSRSEMNVSTLELGDSALYLCASSLGQEYNEQFFGPGTRLTVL.

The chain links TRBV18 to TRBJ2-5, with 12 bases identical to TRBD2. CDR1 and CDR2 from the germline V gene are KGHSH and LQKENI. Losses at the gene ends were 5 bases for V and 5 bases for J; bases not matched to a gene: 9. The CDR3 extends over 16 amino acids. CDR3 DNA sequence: TGTGCCAGCTCAACGCTAGCGGGGGGGCCTGAGGAGACCCAGTACTTC. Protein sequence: CASSTLAGGPEETQYF.

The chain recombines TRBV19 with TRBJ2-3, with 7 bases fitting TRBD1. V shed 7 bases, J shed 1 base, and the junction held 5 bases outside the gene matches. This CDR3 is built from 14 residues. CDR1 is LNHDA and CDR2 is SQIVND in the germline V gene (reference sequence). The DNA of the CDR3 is TGTGCCAGTACCACAGGACAGGGCACAGATACGCAGTATTTT. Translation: CASTTGQGTDTQYF.

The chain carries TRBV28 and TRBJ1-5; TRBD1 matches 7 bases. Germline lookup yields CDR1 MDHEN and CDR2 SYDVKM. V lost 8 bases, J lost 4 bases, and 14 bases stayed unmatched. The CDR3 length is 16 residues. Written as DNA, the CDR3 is TGTGCCAGCGGAGGCCGGGGGACAGTCTCAAATCAGCCCCAGCATTTT. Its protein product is CASGGRGTVSNQPQHF.

The chain's CDR3 is CASSVGEGQPQHF. DNA of the CDR3: TGTGCCAGCAGTGTCGGGGAGGGTCAGCCCCAGCATTTT. The chain is built from TRBV2 and TRBJ1-5, with D unresolved. The V and J ends lost 4 bases and 6 bases respectively, with 10 bases between them. Per the germline V gene, CDR1 is SNHLY and CDR2 is FYNNEI. The CDR3 consists of 13 residues.